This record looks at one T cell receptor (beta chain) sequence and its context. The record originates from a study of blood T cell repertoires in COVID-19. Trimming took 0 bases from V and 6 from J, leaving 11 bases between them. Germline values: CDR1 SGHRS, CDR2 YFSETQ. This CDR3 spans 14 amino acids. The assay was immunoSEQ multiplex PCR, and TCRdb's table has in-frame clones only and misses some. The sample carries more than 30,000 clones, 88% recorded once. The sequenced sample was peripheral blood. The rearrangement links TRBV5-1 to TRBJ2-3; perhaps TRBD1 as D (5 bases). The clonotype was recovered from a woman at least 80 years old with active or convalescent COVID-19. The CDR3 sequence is CASSLEAGFDTQYF. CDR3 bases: TGCGCCAGCAGCTTGGAGGCAGGGTTCGATACGCAGTATTTT.